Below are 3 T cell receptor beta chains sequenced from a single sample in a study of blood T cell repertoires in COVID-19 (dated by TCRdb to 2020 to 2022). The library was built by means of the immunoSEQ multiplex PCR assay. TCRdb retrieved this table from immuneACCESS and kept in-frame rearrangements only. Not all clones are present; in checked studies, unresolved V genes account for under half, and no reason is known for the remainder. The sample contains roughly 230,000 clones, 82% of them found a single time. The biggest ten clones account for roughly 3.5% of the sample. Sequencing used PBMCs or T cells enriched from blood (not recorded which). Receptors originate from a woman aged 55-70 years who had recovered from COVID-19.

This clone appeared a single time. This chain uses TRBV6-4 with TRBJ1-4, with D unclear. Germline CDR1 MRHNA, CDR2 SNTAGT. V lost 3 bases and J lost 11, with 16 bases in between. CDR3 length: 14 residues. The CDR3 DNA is TGTGCCAGCAGTGATGGAGGTGGAGCGGGGAAACTGTTTTTT. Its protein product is CASSDGGGAGKLFF.

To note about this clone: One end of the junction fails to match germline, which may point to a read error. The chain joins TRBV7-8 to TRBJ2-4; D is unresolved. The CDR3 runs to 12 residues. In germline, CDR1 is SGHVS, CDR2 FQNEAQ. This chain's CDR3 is CASSLGGKVQDF. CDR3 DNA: TGTGCCAGCAGCTTAGGTGGTAAGGTTCAGGACTTC.

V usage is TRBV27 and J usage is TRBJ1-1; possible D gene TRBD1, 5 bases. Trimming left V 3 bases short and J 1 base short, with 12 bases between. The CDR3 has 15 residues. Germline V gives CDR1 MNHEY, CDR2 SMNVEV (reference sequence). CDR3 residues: CASSFGPQGNTEAFF. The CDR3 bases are TGTGCCAGCAGTTTTGGTCCCCAGGGGAACACTGAAGCTTTCTTT.